The rows below give T cell receptor beta chains drawn from one sample of a study of Ad26.COV2.S vaccination and SARS-CoV-2 variants. Here immunoSEQ multiplex PCR was the method, and the copy in TCRdb shows in-frame clones only, minus some. The sample shows some 400,000 clones, around 91% of them seen only once. The sample in question was peripheral blood, obtained in a trial of Ad26.COV2.S vaccine versus placebo. The receptors here all came from a person aged 18-60 years who received the Ad26.COV2.S COVID-19 vaccine or a placebo. Each CDR3 is given with its conserved first and last residue. D genes are given only for firm matches. A clone size is listed for some rows: how often the clone was seen (once, few, many), or a class if it is expanded.

J | size | D | V | DNA | CDR3
TRBJ1-2 | - | - | TRBV19 | TGTGCCAGTATGCGAGAGGGGCAGGGTGGCTACACCTTC | CASMREGQGGYTF
TRBJ1-4 | - | TRBD1 | TRBV2 | TGTGCCAGCAGATCCACAGGGGTAGATAATGAAAAACTGTTTTTT | CASRSTGVDNEKLFF
TRBJ1-5 | - | - | TRBV20-1 | TGCATGGGCCCAAGAGGCCAGCCCCAGCATTTT | CMGPRGQPQHF
TRBJ2-7 | - | - | TRBV28 | TGTGCCAGCAGTCCAGGGGGGGGCCTCGAGCAGTACTTC | CASSPGGGLEQYF
TRBJ1-2 | - | TRBD1 | TRBV6-5 | TGTGCCAGCAGAGCCGGGACAGCTAACTATGGCTACACCTTC | CASRAGTANYGYTF
TRBJ2-1 | - | TRBD2 | TRBV11-1 | TGTGCCAGCAGCGCGCGACTAGCGAGCTCCTACAATGAGCAGTTCTTC | CASSARLASSYNEQFF
TRBJ1-5 | - | TRBD1 | TRBV28 | TGTGCCAGCAGTCCCGGGACAGGGGATCAGCCCCAGCATTTT | CASSPGTGDQPQHF
TRBJ1-5 | once | - | TRBV5-8 | TGTGCCAGCAGCTTGGTCCCGACATCACGGGCGGGGAATCAGCCCCAGCATTTT | CASSLVPTSRAGNQPQHF
TRBJ1-3 | many | - | TRBV12-3/TRBV12-4 | TGTGCCAGCAGTGAGAGCGGAAACACCATATATTTT | CASSESGNTIYF
TRBJ2-5 | - | - | TRBV21-1 | TGTGCCAGCAGCAAAAGACAAGAGACCCAGTACTTC | CASSKRQETQYF
TRBJ2-7 | - | - | TRBV4-3 | TGCGCCAGCAGCCAAGGGGCACGGGGGTCCTACGAGCAGTACTTC | CASSQGARGSYEQYF
TRBJ2-3 | - | - | TRBV7-3 | TGTGCCAGCAGCTTAGCGGGTCCTAGCACAGATACGCAGTATTTT | CASSLAGPSTDTQYF
TRBJ1-1 | - | - | TRBV9 | TGTGCCAGCAGCCGACCCCCTCGGGCTGAAGCTTTCTTT | CASSRPPRAEAFF
TRBJ2-7 | - | TRBD2 | TRBV5-4 | TGTGCCAGCAGCCCGGGAGGCGAGCAGTACTTC | CASSPGGEQYF
TRBJ1-2 | - | TRBD1 | TRBV7-9 | TGTGCCAGCAGCTTAGTTGGACAGGGGGAGTATGGCTACACCTTC | CASSLVGQGEYGYTF
TRBJ2-7 | few | - | TRBV3-1/TRBV3-2 | TGTGCCAGCCGCACGGGGTCCGAGCAGTACTTC | CASRTGSEQYF
TRBJ1-4 | - | - | TRBV7-9 | TGTGCCAGCAGCTTACTTGGCGGCTCCGATGAAAAACTGTTTTTT | CASSLLGGSDEKLFF